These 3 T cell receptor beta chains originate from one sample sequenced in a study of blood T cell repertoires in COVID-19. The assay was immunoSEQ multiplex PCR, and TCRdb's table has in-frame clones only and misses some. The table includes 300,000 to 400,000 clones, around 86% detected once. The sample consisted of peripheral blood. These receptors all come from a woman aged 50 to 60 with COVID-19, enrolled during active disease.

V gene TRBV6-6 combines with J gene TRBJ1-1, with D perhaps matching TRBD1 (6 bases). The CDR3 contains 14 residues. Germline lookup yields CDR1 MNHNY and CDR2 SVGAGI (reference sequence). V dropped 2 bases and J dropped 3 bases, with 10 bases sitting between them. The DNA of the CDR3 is TGTGCCAGCAGTTACAGGGGGGGAGACACTGAAGCTTTCTTT. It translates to CASSYRGGDTEAFF.

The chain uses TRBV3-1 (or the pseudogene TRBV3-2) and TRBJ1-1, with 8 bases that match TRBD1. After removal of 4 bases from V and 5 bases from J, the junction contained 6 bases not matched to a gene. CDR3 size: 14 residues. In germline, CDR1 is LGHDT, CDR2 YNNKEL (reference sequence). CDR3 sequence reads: CASSPSGGSTEAFF. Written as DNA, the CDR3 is TGTGCCAGCAGCCCGTCAGGGGGCTCTACTGAAGCTTTCTTT.

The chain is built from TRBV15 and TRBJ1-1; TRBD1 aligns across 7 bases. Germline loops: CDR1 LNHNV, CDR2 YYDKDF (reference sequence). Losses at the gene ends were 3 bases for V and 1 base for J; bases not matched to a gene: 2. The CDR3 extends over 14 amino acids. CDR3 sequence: CATSRGTANTEAFF. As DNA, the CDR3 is TGTGCCACCAGCAGGGGGACAGCGAACACTGAAGCTTTCTTT.